This paragraph reports one T cell receptor (beta chain). Antigen: not known. V was trimmed by 6 bases and J by 8 bases, leaving 22 bases between them. CDR3 length: 14 amino acids. CDR1 is SQVTM, CDR2 ANQGSEA, per germline. This sample is drawn from a study of cytomegalovirus exposure and HLA in healthy donors. Background on the study: As released early, the data held 70 million to 100 million unique TCRs from HLA-typed donors. Points from the study as a whole: Reported findings show TCR beta sequences accurately forecast HLA-A and HLA-B alleles in most subjects.

PCR primers comprised 60 Vbeta and 13 Jbeta primers. Here immunoSEQ multiplex PCR was the method, and the copy in TCRdb shows in-frame clones only, minus some. The sample has some 130,000 clones, around 9.7% seen once. Those who donated were healthy bone marrow donors. Unrecorded immune exposures were likely, despite nominal health at sampling. The sequence was obtained from a man over 45 in good health and CMV-seronegative. The chain couples TRBV29-1 to TRBJ1-2; D is uncertain. The sequencing sample was made of PBMCs. Here the CDR3 DNA reads TGCAGCGTCCCAGGATCTGCAGACACGGGGGGCTACACCTTC. Protein sequence: CSVPGSADTGGYTF.